The 31 T cell receptor beta chains below all came from one sample that was sequenced in a study of blood T cell repertoires in COVID-19. Sequencing used immunoSEQ multiplex PCR; TCRdb keeps in-frame clones, though not all of them. The data contain 100,000 to 150,000 clones, 79% of them singletons. Sequenced material: peripheral blood. These receptors came from a man aged 40-50 years with active or convalescent COVID-19.

J is TRBJ1-2 and V is TRBV27; D is unresolved. Germline CDR1 MNHEY, CDR2 SMNVEV (reference sequence). This CDR3 spans 14 amino acids. The germline V and J ends were trimmed by 0 bases and 0 bases, with 5 bases remaining between them. CDR3 region: CASSLSRTNYGYTF. The CDR3 DNA follows: TGTGCCAGCAGTTTATCGAGAACTAACTATGGCTACACCTTC.

This clone was recorded only once. CDR3 region: CASSPQTGEGAYEQYF. In DNA, the CDR3 is TGTGCCAGCAGTCCACAAACAGGGGAAGGGGCCTACGAGCAGTACTTC. This chain links TRBV27 with TRBJ2-7; 7 bases are shared with TRBD1. Germline V gives CDR1 MNHEY, CDR2 SMNVEV (reference sequence). Unmatched junction bases numbered 12, after V lost 5 bases and J lost 2 bases. This CDR3 has 16 residues.

The CDR3 DNA reads as TGTGCCAGCAGCTTTTTTTCCCCAGGAATCGACAATGAGCAGTTCTTC. It is translated as CASSFFSPGIDNEQFF. The V and J genes are TRBV5-6 and TRBJ2-1; D gene ambiguous. Trimming took off 2 bases at V and 5 bases at J, with 17 bases between the two ends. Germline CDR1 reads SGHDT; CDR2 reads YYEEEE. The CDR3 covers 16 residues.

The genes are TRBV12-3 or TRBV12-4 and TRBJ1-2; D uncertain. The V gene lost 2 bases and the J gene lost 8 bases, with 9 bases spanning the gap. This CDR3 is 12 amino acids long. The CDR3 bases are TGTGCCAGCAGTTTAAGCCGTCGGGGCTACACCTTC. It yields the protein CASSLSRRGYTF.

The rearrangement uses TRBV12-5 and TRBJ1-5; 8 bases line up with TRBD1. V dropped 3 bases and J dropped 0; count of bases not matched to a gene: 4. Germline CDR1 and CDR2: LGHNT and FRNRAP. The CDR3 extends over 16 amino acids. The CDR3 DNA sequence: TGTGCTAGTGGTTTATGGACAGGGAGTAGCAATCAGCCCCAGCATTTT. Translated: CASGLWTGSSNQPQHF.

The V gene is TRBV5-4, the J gene TRBJ2-7; D not resolved. V was clipped by 0 bases and J by 0 bases, with 7 bases between them. The CDR3 is 14 amino acids. Germline assignment: CDR1 SGHNT and CDR2 YYREEE (reference sequence). The CDR3 sequence: CASSLDVSSYEQYF. The CDR3 coding sequence is TGTGCCAGCAGCTTGGACGTTAGCTCCTACGAGCAGTACTTC.

The chain uses TRBV6-5 and TRBJ2-6, with unresolved D. The CDR3 is 13 amino acids. Germline V lookup: CDR1 MNHEY, CDR2 SVGAGI. V gave up 11 bases and J gave up 1 base, with 9 bases separating them. CDR3 bases: TGTGCCTCTCTTCCGTCTGGGGCCAACGTCCTGACTTTC. Translating it yields CASLPSGANVLTF.

The chain links TRBV4-3 to TRBJ1-4; D call uncertain. CDR3 length: 18 residues. The germline V gene has CDR1 LGHNA and CDR2 YSLEER. The V gene lost 0 bases and the J gene lost 1 base, with 15 bases spanning the gap. The CDR3 DNA reads as TGCGCCAGCAGCCAAGATTGGATCGGGGAGGGAACTAATGAAAAACTGTTTTTT. This gives the protein CASSQDWIGEGTNEKLFF.

This chain joins TRBV6-1 and TRBJ2-7; TRBD1 is a possible D gene (5 bases). V was trimmed by 3 bases and J by 5 bases, leaving 11 bases between them. The germline gives CDR1 MNHNS, CDR2 SASEGT. The CDR3 runs 13 residues. The CDR3 nucleotides are TGTGCCAGCAGTGACAGGGCCGCCGACGAGCAGTACTTC. This encodes CASSDRAADEQYF.

This clone was seen only a few times. This chain connects TRBV28 to TRBJ1-5, with a tentative D call TRBD1 (5 bases). V was clipped by 1 base and J by 6 bases, with 10 bases between them. This CDR3 has 14 residues. Looked up from germline, CDR1 is MDHEN and CDR2 is SYDVKM. CDR3 loop: CASSLSGFSQPQHF. The DNA for the CDR3 is TGTGCCAGCAGTTTATCAGGGTTTAGTCAGCCCCAGCATTTT.

The table lists this clone with a count of one. The gene calls are TRBV9 and TRBJ2-5; D call uncertain. There are 15 residues in the CDR3. Germline V lookup: CDR1 SGDLS, CDR2 YYNGEE. V lost 0 bases to trimming and J lost 5 bases, with 14 bases between them. The CDR3 here is CASSVGEERRETQYF. CDR3 DNA sequence: TGTGCCAGCAGCGTAGGAGAGGAACGGCGGGAGACCCAGTACTTC.

V and J are TRBV7-9 and TRBJ2-1; TRBD1 might be the D (6 bases). The CDR3 covers 16 residues. V lost 5 bases and J 6 bases, leaving 20 bases between the germline ends. The germline V gene encodes CDR1 SEHNR and CDR2 FQNEAQ (reference sequence). CDR3 coding DNA: TGTGCCAGCAGCCCCAGGCAGGGGAATAATATCAATGAGCAGTTCTTC. This gives the protein CASSPRQGNNINEQFF.

This chain uses TRBV6-6 with TRBJ1-4; TRBD1 aligns across 7 bases. After removal of 7 bases from V and 5 bases from J, the junction contained 10 bases not matched to a gene. Per germline, CDR1 MNHNY and CDR2 SVGAGI (reference sequence). The CDR3 loop spans 15 amino acids. The CDR3 here is CASIRSGTENEKLFF. CDR3 in DNA: TGTGCCAGCATTCGATCCGGGACAGAAAATGAAAAACTGTTTTTT.

The chain uses TRBV19 and TRBJ2-1; possibly TRBD2 for D (6 bases). CDR3 length equals 13 residues. The V and J ends lost 10 bases and 7 bases respectively, with 17 bases between them. The germline V gene encodes CDR1 LNHDA and CDR2 SQIVND (reference sequence). The CDR3 sequence: CATRGGVLNEQFF. The CDR3, as DNA: TGTGCCACCCGGGGCGGGGTCTTAAATGAGCAGTTCTTC.

The gene calls are TRBV4-2 and TRBJ2-1; D remains ambiguous. Germline CDR1 reads LGHNA; CDR2 reads YNFKEQ. Trimming stripped 0 bases from V and 0 bases from J, with 9 bases between. The CDR3 runs 16 residues. This CDR3 reads CASSQEVSVSYNEQFF. CDR3 nucleotide sequence: TGTGCCAGCAGCCAAGAAGTCTCAGTCTCCTACAATGAGCAGTTCTTC.

This clone was counted a single time. The chain carries TRBV5-1 and TRBJ1-6; weak D call: TRBD1 (5 bases). Germline V gene lookup returns CDR1 SGHRS and CDR2 YFSETQ. This CDR3 has 14 residues. Trimming left V 0 bases short and J 10 bases short, with 11 bases between. The CDR3 nucleotides read TGCGCCAGCAGCTTGGATGGACAATCATCACCCCTCCACTTT. Encoded protein: CASSLDGQSSPLHF.

V usage is TRBV13 and J usage is TRBJ1-1; TRBD1 matches at 7 bases. V was clipped by 3 bases and J by 5 bases; unmatched bases: 9. The CDR3 has 15 residues. The germline V gene encodes CDR1 PRHDT and CDR2 FYEKMQ (reference sequence). The DNA for the CDR3 is TGTGCCAGCAGCTTGCCACAGGGGTCAGGTACTGAAGCTTTCTTT. It codes for CASSLPQGSGTEAFF. Looking up the rest from reference TRBV13 and TRBJ1-1 gives the full variable domain: AAGVIQSPRHLIKEKRETATLKCYPIPRHDTVYWYQQGPGQDPQFLISFYEKMQSDKGSIPDRFSAQQFSDYHSELNMSSLELGDSALYFCASSLPQGSGTEAFFGQGTRLTVV.

The chain uses TRBV2 and TRBJ1-2, with unresolved D. Trimming cost V 7 bases and J 3 bases, with 15 bases left between them. The CDR3 covers 14 residues. CDR1 SNHLY and CDR2 FYNNEI come from the germline V gene. CDR3 protein: CASTQPSADYGYTF. CDR3 DNA: TGTGCCAGCACTCAACCGTCTGCGGACTATGGCTACACCTTC.

CDR3 nucleotides: TGTGCCAGCAGCCCCCCGAGTAGATTCAACACTGAAGCTTTCTTT. Residues: CASSPPSRFNTEAFF. This sequence joins TRBV5-4 and TRBJ1-1; unclear D gene. The CDR3 contains 15 residues. In germline, CDR1 is SGHNT, CDR2 YYREEE (reference sequence). Trimming removed 4 bases from V and 2 bases from J, with 15 bases in between.

V is TRBV6-5 and J is TRBJ1-1; 7 positions agree with TRBD1. Germline assignment: CDR1 MNHEY and CDR2 SVGAGI. The V segment lost 5 bases and the J segment 4 bases; nucleotides outside the gene matches: 10. The CDR3 runs to 15 residues. The CDR3 DNA reads as TGTGCCAGCAGTAGGGGGCATGGGGGTAGCACTGAAGCTTTCTTT. It encodes CASSRGHGGSTEAFF.

This chain uses TRBV20-1 with TRBJ1-6; D is possibly TRBD1 (5 bases). Germline lookup yields CDR1 DFQATT and CDR2 SNEGSKA (reference sequence). This CDR3 comprises 13 residues. V lost 3 bases to trimming and J lost 5 bases, with 8 bases between them. The CDR3 reads CSASLGDNSPLHF. The CDR3 DNA reads TGCAGTGCTAGTTTAGGGGATAATTCACCCCTCCACTTT.

V usage is TRBV11-2 and J usage is TRBJ2-1, with 15 bases matching TRBD2. This CDR3 has 15 residues. V trimming: 5 bases; J trimming: 9 bases; junction bases outside the gene matches: 5. Per the germline V gene, CDR1 is SGHAT and CDR2 is FQNNGV. This CDR3 is CASSPGLAGGSEQFF. CDR3 in DNA: TGTGCCAGCAGCCCAGGACTAGCGGGGGGGAGTGAGCAGTTCTTC.

V and J are TRBV5-4 and TRBJ1-6; 7 bases match TRBD1. Germline assignment: CDR1 SGHNT and CDR2 YYREEE (reference sequence). With 5 bases clipped from V and 6 bases from J, the junction kept 14 bases outside the gene matches. The CDR3 spans 17 residues. The CDR3 is CASSPGGVQGGNSPLHF. DNA of the CDR3: TGTGCCAGCAGTCCCGGCGGGGTGCAGGGGGGTAATTCACCCCTCCACTTT.

V and J are TRBV6-6 and TRBJ1-3; D uncertain. The germline V and J ends were trimmed by 5 bases and 3 bases, with 17 bases remaining between them. In germline, CDR1 is MNHNY, CDR2 SVGAGI (reference sequence). This CDR3 has 16 amino acids. The CDR3 DNA reads as TGTGCCAGCAGTGGTGACTTGGGAGTACGTGGAAACACCATATATTTT. Protein product: CASSGDLGVRGNTIYF.

The chain has TRBV29-1 and TRBJ1-2; 7 bases fit TRBD1. Germline V gene lookup returns CDR1 SQVTM and CDR2 ANQGSEA. Trimming cost V 5 bases and J 1 base; bases outside gene matches: 4. This CDR3 contains 13 residues. The CDR3 loop reads CSVITGVNYGYTF. CDR3 sequence (DNA): TGCAGCGTTATTACAGGGGTTAACTATGGCTACACCTTC.

The CDR3 nucleotides read TGTGCCAGCTCACCGGACGGACAGATCGGCTACACCTTC. This translates into CASSPDGQIGYTF. The rearrangement links TRBV18 to TRBJ1-2; weak D call: TRBD1 (6 bases). The germline V gene encodes CDR1 KGHSH and CDR2 LQKENI. With 3 bases removed from V and 8 bases from J, the gap between germline ends came to 13 bases. The CDR3 is 13 residues long.

The chain employs TRBV19 and TRBJ1-5; 9 bases map to TRBD1. The length of the CDR3 is 15 residues. Trimming cost V 7 bases and J 6 bases; bases outside gene matches: 10. Germline assignment: CDR1 LNHDA and CDR2 SQIVND (reference sequence). CDR3 residues: CASKLGQGFSQPQHF. The CDR3 region has the DNA TGTGCCAGTAAATTAGGACAGGGGTTTAGTCAGCCCCAGCATTTT. Variable domain in full (rest from reference TRBV19 and TRBJ1-5): DGGITQSPKYLFRKEGQNVTLSCEQNLNHDAMYWYRQDPGQGLRLIYYSQIVNDFQKGDIAEGYSVSREKKESFPLTVTSAQKNPTAFYLCASKLGQGFSQPQHFGDGTRLSIL.

The chain is built from TRBV5-4 and TRBJ2-1; perhaps TRBD1 as D (5 bases). The CDR3 length is 16 residues. Per the germline V gene, CDR1 is SGHNT and CDR2 is YYREEE (reference sequence). Trimming cost V 0 bases and J 0 bases, with 10 bases left between them. This chain's CDR3 is CASSLGGPSSYNEQFF. The CDR3 coding sequence is TGTGCCAGCAGCTTGGGGGGCCCGAGCTCCTACAATGAGCAGTTCTTC.

V usage is TRBV19 and J usage is TRBJ2-2; D not certain. Germline loops: CDR1 LNHDA, CDR2 SQIVND (reference sequence). Trimming cost V 4 bases and J 6 bases, with 15 bases left between them. The CDR3 covers 15 residues. Written as DNA, the CDR3 is TGTGCCAGTAGTAGCGGAATGCTCCCGGCCGGGGAGCTGTTTTTT. Its translation: CASSSGMLPAGELFF.

This clone was observed a few times. The chain has TRBV28 and TRBJ1-3; tentatively, D is TRBD1 (6 bases). The CDR3 totals 14 residues. The V gene lost 5 bases and the J gene lost 1 base, with 9 bases spanning the gap. Germline CDR1 is MDHEN and CDR2 is SYDVKM. CDR3 amino acids: CASSVQGSGNTIYF. In DNA, the CDR3 is TGTGCCAGCAGTGTACAGGGATCTGGAAACACCATATATTTT.

The rearrangement links TRBV5-6 to TRBJ2-2; D remains unclear. V was cut by 4 bases and J by 2 bases, with 9 bases left in between. Per germline, CDR1 SGHDT and CDR2 YYEEEE. The CDR3 spans 14 residues. CDR3 loop: CASSPGLNTGELFF. In nucleotides, the CDR3 is TGTGCCAGCAGCCCTGGGCTCAACACCGGGGAGCTGTTTTTT. Together with reference TRBV5-6 and TRBJ2-2, the CDR3 gives the full variable domain: DAGVTQSPTHLIKTRGQQVTLRCSPKSGHDTVSWYQQALGQGPQFIFQYYEEEERQRGNFPDRFSGHQFPNYSSELNVNALLLGDSALYLCASSPGLNTGELFFGEGSRLTVL.